A single sample gave rise to the 5 T cell receptor beta chains below, sequenced in a study of T cell responses to AZD1222 COVID-19 vaccine. Clones were read by immunoSEQ multiplex PCR, and TCRdb kept only the in-frame ones, dropping some. Of fewer than 150,000 clones in the sample, roughly nine tenths were seen once. The sample here was peripheral blood, taken on day 0 of AZD1222 vaccination. These TCRs come from an adult in good health.

V usage is TRBV19 and J usage is TRBJ2-6, with 10 bases fitting TRBD1. CDR1 LNHDA and CDR2 SQIVND come from the germline V gene (reference sequence). Trimming removed 6 bases from V and 4 bases from J; junction bases left unmatched: 12. The length of the CDR3 is 18 residues. Here the CDR3 DNA reads TGTGCCAGTAGCCCGGGACAGGGGCAGGAGGTAGGGGCCAACGTCCTGACTTTC. This codes for CASSPGQGQEVGANVLTF. Combining the CDR3 with reference TRBV19 and TRBJ2-6 gives the whole variable domain DGGITQSPKYLFRKEGQNVTLSCEQNLNHDAMYWYRQDPGQGLRLIYYSQIVNDFQKGDIAEGYSVSREKKESFPLTVTSAQKNPTAFYLCASSPGQGQEVGANVLTFGAGSRLTVL.

This chain joins TRBV6-5 and TRBJ1-2; D unclear. CDR3 length: 13 amino acids. The germline V gene encodes CDR1 MNHEY and CDR2 SVGAGI. The germline V and J ends were trimmed by 8 bases and 2 bases, with 12 bases remaining between them. The DNA for the CDR3 is TGTGCCAGCCGTAGGGCAGAGAACTATGGCTACACCTTC. It codes for CASRRAENYGYTF.

This rearrangement joins TRBV18 to TRBJ2-5, with D uncertain. This CDR3 contains 17 residues. Germline V gene sequence: CDR1 KGHSH, CDR2 LQKENI. V lost 0 bases, J lost 0 bases, and 14 bases lay in between. CDR3 in DNA: TGTGCCAGCTCACCACCGGTCTACCGACTGTACCAAGAGACCCAGTACTTC. Its protein is CASSPPVYRLYQETQYF.

The chain links TRBV5-5 to TRBJ1-5; the D is unclear. V lost 2 bases, J lost 7 bases, and 16 bases lay in between. This CDR3 region has 15 residues. Germline CDR1 reads SGHKS; CDR2 reads YYEKEE (reference sequence). CDR3 in DNA: TGTGCCAGCAGCTTTAGCGGCAGTGCTTTCCAGCCCCAGCATTTT. It specifies CASSFSGSAFQPQHF.

The gene calls are TRBV24-1 and TRBJ2-3; 11 bases agree with TRBD2. Trimming cost V 7 bases and J 4 bases; bases outside gene matches: 3. The CDR3 runs 14 residues. The germline CDR1 and CDR2 sequences are KGHDR and SFDVKD. CDR3 bases: TGTGCCACCAGGGCGGGACTAGCGGCAGATACGCAGTATTTT. Translated, it gives CATRAGLAADTQYF.